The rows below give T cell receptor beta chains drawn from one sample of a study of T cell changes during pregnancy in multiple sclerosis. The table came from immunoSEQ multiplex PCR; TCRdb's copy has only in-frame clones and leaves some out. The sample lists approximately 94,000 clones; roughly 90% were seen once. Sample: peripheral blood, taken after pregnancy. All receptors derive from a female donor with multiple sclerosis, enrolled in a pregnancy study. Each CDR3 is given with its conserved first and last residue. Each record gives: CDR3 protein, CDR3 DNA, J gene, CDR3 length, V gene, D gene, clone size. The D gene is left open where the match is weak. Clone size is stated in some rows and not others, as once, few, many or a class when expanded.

CDR3aa: CASSLEGGGTDTQYF
CDR3nt: TGCGCCAGCAGCTTGGAGGGAGGGGGCACAGATACGCAGTATTTT
j_gene: TRBJ2-3
len: 15
v_gene: TRBV5-1
d_gene: TRBD2
abundance: NA

CDR3aa: CASSSRLAGAFTDTQYF
CDR3nt: TGTGCCAGCAGCTCGAGACTAGCGGGGGCCTTCACAGATACGCAGTATTTT
j_gene: TRBJ2-3
len: 17
v_gene: TRBV5-4
d_gene: TRBD2
abundance: NA

CDR3aa: CASSYYSSEQETQYF
CDR3nt: TGTGCCAGCAGTTACTACTCTAGCGAACAAGAGACCCAGTACTTC
j_gene: TRBJ2-5
len: 15
v_gene: TRBV6-6
d_gene: NA
abundance: NA

CDR3aa: CASSLVAFGNQPQHF
CDR3nt: TGTGCCAGCAGCTTAGTGGCTTTTGGCAATCAGCCCCAGCATTTT
j_gene: TRBJ1-5
len: 15
v_gene: TRBV7-8
d_gene: NA
abundance: NA

CDR3aa: CASSLVGATDTQYF
CDR3nt: TGTGCCAGCAGCTTAGTAGGGGCCACAGATACGCAGTATTTT
j_gene: TRBJ2-3
len: 14
v_gene: TRBV7-9
d_gene: NA
abundance: NA

CDR3aa: CASSQGLGGTSTDTQYF
CDR3nt: TGCGCCAGCAGCCAAGGCCTCGGTGGTACTAGCACAGATACGCAGTATTTT
j_gene: TRBJ2-3
len: 17
v_gene: TRBV4-1
d_gene: NA
abundance: NA

CDR3aa: CASSLTAGNTIYF
CDR3nt: TGTGCCAGCAGTCTGACAGCCGGAAACACCATATATTTT
j_gene: TRBJ1-3
len: 13
v_gene: TRBV6-6
d_gene: NA
abundance: NA

CDR3aa: CASSLLREGETQYF
CDR3nt: TGCGCCAGCAGCTTGTTGCGAGAGGGAGAGACCCAGTACTTC
j_gene: TRBJ2-5
len: 14
v_gene: TRBV5-1
d_gene: NA
abundance: NA

CDR3aa: CATSGTNTGELFF
CDR3nt: TGTGCCACTAGCGGGACGAACACCGGGGAGCTGTTTTTT
j_gene: TRBJ2-2
len: 13
v_gene: TRBV7-7
d_gene: TRBD2
abundance: NA

CDR3aa: CASSLALSVDYNEQFF
CDR3nt: TGTGCCAGCAGCTTGGCTTTGAGCGTGGACTACAATGAGCAGTTCTTC
j_gene: TRBJ2-1
len: 16
v_gene: TRBV5-6
d_gene: NA
abundance: NA

CDR3aa: CASSAAPGFEQFF
CDR3nt: TGTGCCAGCAGCGCAGCACCAGGGTTTGAGCAGTTCTTC
j_gene: TRBJ2-1
len: 13
v_gene: TRBV6-1
d_gene: NA
abundance: NA

CDR3aa: CASSQLQGSEQYF
CDR3nt: TGCGCCAGCAGCCAGCTTCAGGGATCCGAGCAGTACTTC
j_gene: TRBJ2-7
len: 13
v_gene: TRBV4-1
d_gene: NA
abundance: NA

CDR3aa: CASSILPPGNSPLHF
CDR3nt: TGTGCCAGTAGTATATTACCCCCAGGCAATTCACCCCTCCACTTT
j_gene: TRBJ1-6
len: 15
v_gene: TRBV19
d_gene: NA
abundance: NA

CDR3aa: CASSQDPGGNTGELFF
CDR3nt: TGTGCCAGCAGCCAAGATCCGGGGGGGAACACCGGGGAGCTGTTTTTT
j_gene: TRBJ2-2
len: 16
v_gene: TRBV4-2
d_gene: TRBD2
abundance: NA

CDR3aa: CASKMLAGDQPQHF
CDR3nt: TGTGCCAGCAAAATGCTGGCAGGGGATCAGCCCCAGCATTTT
j_gene: TRBJ1-5
len: 14
v_gene: TRBV6-5
d_gene: NA
abundance: NA

CDR3aa: CASSSTLMGTNEKLFF
CDR3nt: TGTGCCAGCAGTTCTACCCTGATGGGGACTAATGAGAAACTGTTTTTT
j_gene: TRBJ1-4
len: 16
v_gene: TRBV27
d_gene: NA
abundance: NA

CDR3aa: CASSELVGFEQYF
CDR3nt: TGTGCCAGCAGTGAGCTAGTCGGTTTCGAGCAGTACTTC
j_gene: TRBJ2-7
len: 13
v_gene: TRBV2
d_gene: NA
abundance: NA

CDR3aa: CASRSTGGLGNTIYF
CDR3nt: TGTGCCAGCAGGTCCACAGGGGGCCTAGGAAACACCATATATTTT
j_gene: TRBJ1-3
len: 15
v_gene: TRBV2
d_gene: TRBD1
abundance: NA

CDR3aa: CSVGAGDSNQPQHF
CDR3nt: TGCAGCGTTGGGGCAGGGGATAGCAATCAGCCCCAGCATTTT
j_gene: TRBJ1-5
len: 14
v_gene: TRBV29-1
d_gene: NA
abundance: NA

CDR3aa: CASGSASDRGETQYF
CDR3nt: TGTGCTAGTGGTTCCGCCTCGGACAGGGGAGAGACCCAGTACTTC
j_gene: TRBJ2-5
len: 15
v_gene: TRBV12-5
d_gene: TRBD1
abundance: NA

CDR3aa: CAIRKDRAYGYTF
CDR3nt: TGTGCCATCAGGAAAGACAGGGCCTATGGCTACACCTTC
j_gene: TRBJ1-2
len: 13
v_gene: TRBV10-3
d_gene: TRBD1
abundance: NA

CDR3aa: CASSAPSEAFF
CDR3nt: TGTGCCAGCAGTGCGCCCAGTGAAGCTTTCTTT
j_gene: TRBJ1-1
len: 11
v_gene: TRBV2
d_gene: NA
abundance: once

CDR3aa: CAKGGRIDTDTQYF
CDR3nt: TGTGCCAAAGGGGGACGGATAGACACAGATACGCAGTATTTT
j_gene: TRBJ2-3
len: 14
v_gene: TRBV27
d_gene: NA
abundance: NA

CDR3aa: CASSLGGLGANEQFF
CDR3nt: TGTGCCAGCAGCTTAGGGGGACTAGGGGCAAATGAGCAGTTCTTC
j_gene: TRBJ2-1
len: 15
v_gene: TRBV7-3
d_gene: TRBD2
abundance: NA

CDR3aa: CASIWGQGQETQYF
CDR3nt: TGTGCCAGCATCTGGGGGCAGGGGCAAGAGACCCAGTACTTC
j_gene: TRBJ2-5
len: 14
v_gene: TRBV6-1
d_gene: NA
abundance: NA

CDR3aa: CSVEAGVPGELFF
CDR3nt: TGCAGCGTTGAGGCGGGAGTGCCCGGGGAGCTGTTTTTT
j_gene: TRBJ2-2
len: 13
v_gene: TRBV29-1
d_gene: TRBD2
abundance: once

CDR3aa: CASSPTGQQDTIYF
CDR3nt: TGTGCCAGCTCACCTACCGGACAGCAAGACACCATATATTTT
j_gene: TRBJ1-3
len: 14
v_gene: TRBV18
d_gene: NA
abundance: NA

CDR3aa: CASSPNSYEQYF
CDR3nt: TGTGCCAGCTCACCTAACTCCTACGAGCAGTACTTC
j_gene: TRBJ2-7
len: 12
v_gene: TRBV18
d_gene: NA
abundance: NA